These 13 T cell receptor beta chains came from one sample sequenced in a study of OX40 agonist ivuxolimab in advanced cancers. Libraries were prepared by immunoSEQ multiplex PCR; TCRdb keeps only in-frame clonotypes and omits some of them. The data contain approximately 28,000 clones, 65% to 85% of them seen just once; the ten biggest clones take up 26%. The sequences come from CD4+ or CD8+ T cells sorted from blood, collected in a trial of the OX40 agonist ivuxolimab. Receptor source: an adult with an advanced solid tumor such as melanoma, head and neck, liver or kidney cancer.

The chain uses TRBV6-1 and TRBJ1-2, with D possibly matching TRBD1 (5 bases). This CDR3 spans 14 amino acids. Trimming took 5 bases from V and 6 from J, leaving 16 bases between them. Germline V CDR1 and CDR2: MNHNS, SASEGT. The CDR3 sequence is CASSFSGPPHGYTF. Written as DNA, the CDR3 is TGTGCCAGCAGTTTTTCGGGGCCACCTCATGGCTACACCTTC.

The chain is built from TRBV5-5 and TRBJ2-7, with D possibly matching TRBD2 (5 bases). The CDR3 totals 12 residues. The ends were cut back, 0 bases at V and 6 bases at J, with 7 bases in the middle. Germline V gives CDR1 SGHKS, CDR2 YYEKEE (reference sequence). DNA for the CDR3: TGTGCCAGCAGCTTGGGGGAGTTCGAGCAGTACTTC. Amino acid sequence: CASSLGEFEQYF. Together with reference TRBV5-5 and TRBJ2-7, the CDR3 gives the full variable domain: DAGVTQSPTHLIKTRGQQVTLRCSPISGHKSVSWYQQVLGQGPQFIFQYYEKEERGRGNFPDRFSARQFPNYSSELNVNALLLGDSALYLCASSLGEFEQYFGPGTRLTVT.

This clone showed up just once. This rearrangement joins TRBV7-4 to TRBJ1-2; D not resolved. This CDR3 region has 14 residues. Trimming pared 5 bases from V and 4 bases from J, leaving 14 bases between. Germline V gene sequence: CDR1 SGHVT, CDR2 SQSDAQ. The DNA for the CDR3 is TGTGCCAGCAGCCTCGAGGACGGGTTCTATGGCTACACCTTC. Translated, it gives CASSLEDGFYGYTF.

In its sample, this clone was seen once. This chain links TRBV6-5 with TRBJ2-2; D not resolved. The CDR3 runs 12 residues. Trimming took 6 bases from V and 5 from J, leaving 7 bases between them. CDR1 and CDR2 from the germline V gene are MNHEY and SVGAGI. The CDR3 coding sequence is TGTGCCAGCAGCCACGTGACCGGGGAGCTGTTTTTT. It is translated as CASSHVTGELFF.

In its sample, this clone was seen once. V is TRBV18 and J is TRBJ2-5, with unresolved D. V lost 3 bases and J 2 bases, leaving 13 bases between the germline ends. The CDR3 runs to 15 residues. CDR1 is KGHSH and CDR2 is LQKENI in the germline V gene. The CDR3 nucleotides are TGTGCCAGCTCACCCGCGCCAGGTGAACAAGAGACCCAGTACTTC. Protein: CASSPAPGEQETQYF.

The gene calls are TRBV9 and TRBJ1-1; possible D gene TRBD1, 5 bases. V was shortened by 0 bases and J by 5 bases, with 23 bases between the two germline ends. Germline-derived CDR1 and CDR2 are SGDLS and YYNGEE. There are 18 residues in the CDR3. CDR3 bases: TGTGCCAGCAGCGTAGGAGACGGAACGACGGGGGTCGGTACTGAAGCTTTCTTT. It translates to CASSVGDGTTGVGTEAFF.

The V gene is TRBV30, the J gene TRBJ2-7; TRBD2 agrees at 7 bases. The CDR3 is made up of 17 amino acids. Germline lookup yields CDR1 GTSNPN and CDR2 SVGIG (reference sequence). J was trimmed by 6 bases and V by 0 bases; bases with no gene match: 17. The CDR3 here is CAWSVLGGGRELGEQYF. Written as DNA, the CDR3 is TGTGCCTGGAGTGTACTGGGCGGAGGGCGGGAGTTGGGCGAGCAGTACTTC.

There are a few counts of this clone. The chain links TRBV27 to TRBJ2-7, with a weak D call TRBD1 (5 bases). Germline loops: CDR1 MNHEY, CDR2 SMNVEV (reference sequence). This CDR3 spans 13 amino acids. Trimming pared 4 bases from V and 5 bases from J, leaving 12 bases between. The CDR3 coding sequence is TGTGCCAGCAGTTCTCAGGGCCCCCACGAGCAGTACTTC. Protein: CASSSQGPHEQYF.

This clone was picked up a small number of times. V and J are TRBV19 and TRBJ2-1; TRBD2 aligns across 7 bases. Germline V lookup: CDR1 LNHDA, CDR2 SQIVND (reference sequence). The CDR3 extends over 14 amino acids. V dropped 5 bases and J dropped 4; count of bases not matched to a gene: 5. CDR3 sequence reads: CASSEAGVYNEQFF. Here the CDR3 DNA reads TGTGCCAGTAGTGAGGCGGGGGTATACAATGAGCAGTTCTTC.

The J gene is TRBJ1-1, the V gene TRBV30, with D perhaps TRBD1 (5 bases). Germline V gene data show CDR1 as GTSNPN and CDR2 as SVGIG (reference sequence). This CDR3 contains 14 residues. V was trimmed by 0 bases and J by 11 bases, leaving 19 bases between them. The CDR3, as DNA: TGTGCCTGGAGTGTCCTTGGAGGGGCCGAGGGGGCTTTCTTT. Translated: CAWSVLGGAEGAFF.

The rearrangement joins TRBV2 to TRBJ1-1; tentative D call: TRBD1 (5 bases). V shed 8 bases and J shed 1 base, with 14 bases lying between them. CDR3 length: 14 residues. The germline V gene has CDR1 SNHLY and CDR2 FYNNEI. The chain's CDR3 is CASPTETANTEAFF. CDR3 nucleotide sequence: TGTGCCAGCCCTACAGAGACAGCGAACACTGAAGCTTTCTTT.

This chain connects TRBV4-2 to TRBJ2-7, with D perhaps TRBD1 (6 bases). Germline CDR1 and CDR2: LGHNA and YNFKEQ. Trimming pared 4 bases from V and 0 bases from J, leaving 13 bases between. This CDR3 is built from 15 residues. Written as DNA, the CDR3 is TGTGCCAGCAGCCCCTACCCAGGGGTCTCCTACGAGCAGTACTTC. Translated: CASSPYPGVSYEQYF.

Here the CDR3 DNA reads TGTGCCAGCAGAGTCCCCGTGGCAGGGCGGGGAGAAAAACTGTTTTTT. Translation: CASRVPVAGRGEKLFF. The chain carries TRBV28 and TRBJ1-4, with D possibly being TRBD1 (5 bases). This CDR3 is built from 16 residues. Looked up from germline, CDR1 is MDHEN and CDR2 is SYDVKM. The germline V and J ends were trimmed by 6 bases and 8 bases, with 22 bases remaining between them.